The 10 T cell receptor beta chains below come from one sample, sequenced in a study of graft-versus-host responses after intestinal transplantation. Sequenced by immunoSEQ multiplex PCR; TCRdb stores in-frame clones only, minus some. This sample has about 90,000 clones; 80% to 95% occur once, and the top ten carry about 0.28%. These receptors are not linked to any known antigen. This specimen consisted of unstimulated CD4+ T cells sorted from spleen or lymph node cells, obtained before intestinal transplant. These receptors came from a human donor who received an intestinal transplant.

This clone was counted a single time. The chain has TRBV28 and TRBJ1-4; TRBD1 agrees at 7 bases. Per the germline V gene, CDR1 is MDHEN and CDR2 is SYDVKM. The V gene end was trimmed by 3 bases and the J gene end by 8 bases; junction bases not matched to a gene: 9. This CDR3 has 15 residues. The CDR3 is CASSFRDRGWEKLFF. Here the CDR3 DNA reads TGTGCCAGCAGTTTCCGGGACAGAGGGTGGGAAAAACTGTTTTTT. Supplemented by reference TRBV28 and TRBJ1-4, the full variable domain reads DVKVTQSSRYLVKRTGEKVFLECVQDMDHENMFWYRQDPGLGLRLIYFSYDVKMKEKGDIPEGYSVSREKKERFSLILESASTNQTSMYLCASSFRDRGWEKLFFGSGTQLSVL.

This rearrangement joins TRBV6-5 to TRBJ2-7, with 9 bases aligning to TRBD2. This CDR3 is built from 14 residues. Germline V gene sequence: CDR1 MNHEY, CDR2 SVGAGI. V was pared by 7 bases and J by 4 bases, with 8 bases of the junction left unmatched. The CDR3 protein is CASTKAGGGYEQYF. In DNA, the CDR3 is TGTGCCAGCACCAAAGCGGGAGGAGGATACGAGCAGTACTTC.

The chain links TRBV5-1 to TRBJ2-1, with D hard to call. Between the trimmed V and J ends, which lost 5 bases and 0 bases, there was a span of 18 bases. The V gene's germline CDR1 is SGHRS and CDR2 YFSETQ. This CDR3 contains 17 residues. The CDR3 DNA follows: TGCGCCAGCAGTGGGGAATTGGGATACAGCTCCTACAATGAGCAGTTCTTC. Translated: CASSGELGYSSYNEQFF.

This chain joins TRBV7-2 and TRBJ1-5, with D possibly matching TRBD1 (5 bases). CDR3 length: 13 residues. Germline CDR1 SGHTA, CDR2 FQGNSA. Trimming left V 6 bases short and J 7 bases short, with 13 bases between. The DNA of the CDR3 is TGTGCCAGCAGTTTCCAGGGTTCCCAGCCCCAGCATTTT. This sequence encodes CASSFQGSQPQHF.

The count of this clone is one. The chain uses TRBV7-8 and TRBJ1-2; the D gene is possibly TRBD1 (6 bases). Germline CDR1 SGHVS, CDR2 FQNEAQ. The CDR3 is made up of 13 amino acids. V was shortened by 5 bases and J by 4 bases, with 11 bases between the two germline ends. CDR3 sequence reads: CASSLTGTYGYTF. CDR3 coding DNA: TGTGCCAGCAGCCTAACAGGGACCTATGGCTACACCTTC.

The V call is TRBV28, the J call TRBJ2-7; D assignment may be TRBD1 or TRBD2 (5 bases each). CDR3 size: 14 residues. Trimming removed 3 bases at V and 2 bases at J, with 11 bases between. Per the germline V gene, CDR1 is MDHEN and CDR2 is SYDVKM. CDR3 nucleotide sequence: TGTGCCAGCAGTTTCGGGGACGGCACCTACGAGCAGTACTTC. Translation: CASSFGDGTYEQYF.

This sequence joins TRBV2 and TRBJ1-1; D is undetermined. Trimming left V 0 bases short and J 0 bases short, with 14 bases between. Looked up from germline, CDR1 is SNHLY and CDR2 is FYNNEI. The CDR3 has 17 amino acids. The CDR3 region is CASSEARTSRMNTEAFF. Written as DNA, the CDR3 is TGTGCCAGCAGTGAAGCGCGGACGAGCAGGATGAACACTGAAGCTTTCTTT. The entire variable domain, with the rest obtained from reference TRBV2 and TRBJ1-1, is as follows: EPEVTQTPSHQVTQMGQEVILRCVPISNHLYFYWYRQILGQKVEFLVSFYNNEISEKSEIFDDQFSVERPDGSNFTLKIRSTKLEDSAMYFCASSEARTSRMNTEAFFGQGTRLTVV.

The chain uses TRBV5-1 and TRBJ1-2; 7 bases are a match to TRBD1. The germline V gene encodes CDR1 SGHRS and CDR2 YFSETQ. The CDR3 consists of 16 residues. V trimming: 4 bases; J trimming: 7 bases; junction bases outside the gene matches: 16. CDR3 amino acids: CASSPTAGGGATGYTF. The CDR3, as DNA: TGCGCCAGCAGCCCTACCGCAGGGGGGGGCGCGACTGGCTACACCTTC.

V is TRBV5-6 and J is TRBJ2-1; TRBD1 matches at 12 bases. The V and J ends lost 4 bases and 5 bases, in that order; junction bases with no gene match: 4. The CDR3 extends over 15 amino acids. CDR1 is SGHDT and CDR2 is YYEEEE in the germline V gene. The CDR3 spells CASSLGTGGNNEQFF. CDR3 DNA sequence: TGTGCCAGCAGCCTTGGGACAGGGGGCAACAATGAGCAGTTCTTC.

This clone was counted a single time. The rearrangement uses TRBV5-4 and TRBJ1-1; D ambiguous. V lost 5 bases and J lost 7, with 18 bases in between. The CDR3 is 14 amino acids. Germline V CDR1 and CDR2: SGHNT, YYREEE (reference sequence). The CDR3 DNA reads as TGTGCCAGCAGAGTCACCGAGGCCGACGTTGAAGCTTTCTTT. It specifies CASRVTEADVEAFF.